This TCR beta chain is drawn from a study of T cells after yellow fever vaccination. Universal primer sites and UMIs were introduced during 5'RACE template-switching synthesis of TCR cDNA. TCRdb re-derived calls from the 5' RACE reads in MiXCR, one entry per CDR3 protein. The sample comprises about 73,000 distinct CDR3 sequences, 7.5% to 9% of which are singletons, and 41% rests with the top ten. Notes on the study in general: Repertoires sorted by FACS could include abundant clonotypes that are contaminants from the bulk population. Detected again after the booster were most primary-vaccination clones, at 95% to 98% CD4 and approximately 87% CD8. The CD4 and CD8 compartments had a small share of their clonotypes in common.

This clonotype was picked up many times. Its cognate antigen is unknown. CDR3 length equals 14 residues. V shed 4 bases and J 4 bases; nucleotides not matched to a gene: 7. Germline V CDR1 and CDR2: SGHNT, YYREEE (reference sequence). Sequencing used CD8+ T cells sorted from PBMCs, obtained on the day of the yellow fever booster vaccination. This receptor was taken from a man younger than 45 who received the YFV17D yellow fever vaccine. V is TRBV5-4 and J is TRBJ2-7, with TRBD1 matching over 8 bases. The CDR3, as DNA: TGTGCCAGCAGCCCTGGACAGGGCGTTTACGAGCAGTACTTC. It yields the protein CASSPGQGVYEQYF.